Below, one TCR beta chain is given with its context. This entry belongs to a study of blood T cell repertoires in COVID-19. The overall study: The study drew acute and convalescent COVID-19 samples from the United States, Italy and Spain. The cDNA or gDNA used as material had been derived from T cells, B-cell-depleted T cells, or PBMCs.

Germline V gives CDR1 ENHRY, CDR2 SYGVKD. The CDR3 contains 13 residues. Trimming shortened V by 10 bases and J by 2 bases, and 13 bases separated the two germline ends. Those enrolled in Seattle joined during active infection and were followed longitudinally afterward. As handled by the study authors: It was from reference gene primer amplification that nucleated cell counts were estimated. TCRdb's table, derived via immunoSEQ multiplex PCR, lists solely in-frame clones and lacks some. D and trimming were read from the DNA, whereas the V and J calls and clone size are those reported in that table. The sample records roughly 320,000 clones, 90% being singletons.

Source material: peripheral blood. The clonotype comes from a woman aged 50 to 65 with COVID-19, enrolled during active disease. The V call is TRBV10-3, the J call TRBJ2-3; D possibly corresponds to TRBD1 (5 bases). The CDR3 nucleotides read TGTGCCAGGGGCCAAGACTCCACAGATACGCAGTATTTT. It codes for CARGQDSTDTQYF.